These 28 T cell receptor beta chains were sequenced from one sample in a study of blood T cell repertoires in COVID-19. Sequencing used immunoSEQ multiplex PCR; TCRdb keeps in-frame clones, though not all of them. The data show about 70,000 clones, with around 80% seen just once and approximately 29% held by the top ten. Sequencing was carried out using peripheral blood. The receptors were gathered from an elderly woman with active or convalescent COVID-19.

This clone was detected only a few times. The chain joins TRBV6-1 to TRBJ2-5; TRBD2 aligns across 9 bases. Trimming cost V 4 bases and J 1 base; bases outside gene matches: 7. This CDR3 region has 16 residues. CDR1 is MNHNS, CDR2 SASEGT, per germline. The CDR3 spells CASSGTLAGTQETQYF. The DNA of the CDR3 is TGTGCCAGCAGTGGGACCCTAGCGGGGACCCAAGAGACCCAGTACTTC.

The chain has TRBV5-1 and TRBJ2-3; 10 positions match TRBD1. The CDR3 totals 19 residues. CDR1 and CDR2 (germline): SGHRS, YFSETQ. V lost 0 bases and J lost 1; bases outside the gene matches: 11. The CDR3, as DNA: TGCGCCAGCAGCTTGGATGGGACAGGGGATATCGGTGGCACAGATACGCAGTATTTT. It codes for CASSLDGTGDIGGTDTQYF.

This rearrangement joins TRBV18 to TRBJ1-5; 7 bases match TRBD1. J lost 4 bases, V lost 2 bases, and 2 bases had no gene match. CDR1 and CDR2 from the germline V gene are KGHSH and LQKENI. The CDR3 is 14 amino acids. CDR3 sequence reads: CASSPDRANQPQHF. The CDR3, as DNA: TGTGCCAGCTCACCAGACAGGGCTAATCAGCCCCAGCATTTT.

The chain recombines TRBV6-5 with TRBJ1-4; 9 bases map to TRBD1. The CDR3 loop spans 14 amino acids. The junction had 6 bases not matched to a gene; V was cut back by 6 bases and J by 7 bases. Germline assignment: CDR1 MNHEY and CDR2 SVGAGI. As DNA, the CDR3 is TGTGCCAGCAGCAGGGACAGGGTTCTTGAAAAACTGTTTTTT. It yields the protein CASSRDRVLEKLFF.

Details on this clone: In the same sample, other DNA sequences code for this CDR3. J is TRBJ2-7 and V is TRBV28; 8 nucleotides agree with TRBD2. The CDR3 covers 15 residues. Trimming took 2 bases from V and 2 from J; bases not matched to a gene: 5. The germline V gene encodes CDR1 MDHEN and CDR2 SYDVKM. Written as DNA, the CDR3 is TGTGCCAGCAGTTTACCGGGGGGGCCGACCTACGAGCAGTACTTC. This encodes CASSLPGGPTYEQYF.

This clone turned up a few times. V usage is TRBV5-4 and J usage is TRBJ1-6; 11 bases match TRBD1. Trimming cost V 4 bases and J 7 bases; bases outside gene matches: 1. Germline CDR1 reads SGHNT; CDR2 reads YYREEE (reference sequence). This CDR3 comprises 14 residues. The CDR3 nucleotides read TGTGCCAGCAGCGGGACAGGGGGAAATTCACCCCTCCACTTT. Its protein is CASSGTGGNSPLHF.

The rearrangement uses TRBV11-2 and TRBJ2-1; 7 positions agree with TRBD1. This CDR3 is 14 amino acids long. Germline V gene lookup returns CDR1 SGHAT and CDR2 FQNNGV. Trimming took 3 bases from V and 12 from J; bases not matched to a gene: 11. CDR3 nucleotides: TGTGCCAGCAGCTTCCCCATAGAGGGGGCCGCGCAGTTCTTC. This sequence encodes CASSFPIEGAAQFF.

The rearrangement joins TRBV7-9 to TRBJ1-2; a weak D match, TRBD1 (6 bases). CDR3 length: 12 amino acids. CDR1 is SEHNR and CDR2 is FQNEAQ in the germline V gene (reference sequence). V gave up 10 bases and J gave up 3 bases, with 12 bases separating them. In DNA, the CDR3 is TGTGCCACCACACAGGGTTACTATGGCTACACCTTC. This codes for CATTQGYYGYTF.

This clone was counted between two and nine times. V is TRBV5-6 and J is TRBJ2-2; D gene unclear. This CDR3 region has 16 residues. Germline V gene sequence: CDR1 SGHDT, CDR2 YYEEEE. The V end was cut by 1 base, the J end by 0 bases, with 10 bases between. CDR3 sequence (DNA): TGTGCCAGCAGCTTGTTGTCCTCCTCGAACACCGGGGAGCTGTTTTTT. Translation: CASSLLSSSNTGELFF.

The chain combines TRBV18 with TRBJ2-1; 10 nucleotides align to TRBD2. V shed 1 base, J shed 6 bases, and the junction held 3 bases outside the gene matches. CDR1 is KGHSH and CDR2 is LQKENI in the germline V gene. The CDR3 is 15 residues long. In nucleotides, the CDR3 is TGTGCCAGCTCACCACTAGCGGGGGGCAGCAATGAGCAGTTCTTC. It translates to CASSPLAGGSNEQFF.

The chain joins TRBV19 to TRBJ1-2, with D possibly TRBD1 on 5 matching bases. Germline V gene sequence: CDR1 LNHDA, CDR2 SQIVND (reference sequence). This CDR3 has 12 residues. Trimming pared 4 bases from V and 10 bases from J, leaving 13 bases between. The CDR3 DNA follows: TGTGCCAGTAGTAAACCGGGACTAGACTACACCTTC. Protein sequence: CASSKPGLDYTF.

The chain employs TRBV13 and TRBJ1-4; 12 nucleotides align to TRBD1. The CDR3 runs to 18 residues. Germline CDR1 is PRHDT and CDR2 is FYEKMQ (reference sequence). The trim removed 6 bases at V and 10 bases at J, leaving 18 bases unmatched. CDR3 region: CASRLRGDRGRDGGKLFF. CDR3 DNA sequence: TGTGCCAGCAGACTACGAGGGGACAGGGGGCGCGATGGTGGAAAACTGTTTTTT.

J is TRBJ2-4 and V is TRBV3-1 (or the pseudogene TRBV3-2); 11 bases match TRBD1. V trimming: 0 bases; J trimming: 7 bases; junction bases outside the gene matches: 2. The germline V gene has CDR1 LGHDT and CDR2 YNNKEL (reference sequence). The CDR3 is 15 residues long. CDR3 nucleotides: TGTGCCAGCAGCCAAGACGGGACAGGGGGGAACATTCAGTACTTC. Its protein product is CASSQDGTGGNIQYF.

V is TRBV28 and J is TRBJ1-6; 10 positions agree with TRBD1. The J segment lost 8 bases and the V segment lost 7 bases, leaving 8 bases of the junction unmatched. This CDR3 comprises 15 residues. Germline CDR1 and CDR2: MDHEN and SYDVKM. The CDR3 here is CASNAGQGVYSPLHF. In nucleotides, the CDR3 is TGTGCCAGCAACGCCGGACAGGGGGTTTATTCACCCCTCCACTTT. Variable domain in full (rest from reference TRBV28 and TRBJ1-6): DVKVTQSSRYLVKRTGEKVFLECVQDMDHENMFWYRQDPGLGLRLIYFSYDVKMKEKGDIPEGYSVSREKKERFSLILESASTNQTSMYLCASNAGQGVYSPLHFGNGTRLTVT.

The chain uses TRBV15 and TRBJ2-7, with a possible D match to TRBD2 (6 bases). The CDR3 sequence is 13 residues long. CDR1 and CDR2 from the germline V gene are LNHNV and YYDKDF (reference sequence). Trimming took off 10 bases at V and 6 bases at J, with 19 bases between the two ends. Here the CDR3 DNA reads TGTGCCATCCGGGGGATCTCGGAAGCCGAGCAGTACTTC. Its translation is CAIRGISEAEQYF.

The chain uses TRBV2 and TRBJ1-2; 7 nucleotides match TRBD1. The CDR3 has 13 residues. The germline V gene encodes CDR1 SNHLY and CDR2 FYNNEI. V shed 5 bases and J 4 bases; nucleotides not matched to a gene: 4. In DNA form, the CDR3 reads TGTGCCAGCAGTTACCGGGACAGCTATGGCTACACCTTC. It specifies CASSYRDSYGYTF.

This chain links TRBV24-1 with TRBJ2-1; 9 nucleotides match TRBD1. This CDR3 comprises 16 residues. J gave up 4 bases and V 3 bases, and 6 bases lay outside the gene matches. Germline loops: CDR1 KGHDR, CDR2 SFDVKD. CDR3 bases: TGTGCCACCAGTGATGGAGGGACAGGGAATTACAATGAGCAGTTCTTC. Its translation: CATSDGGTGNYNEQFF.

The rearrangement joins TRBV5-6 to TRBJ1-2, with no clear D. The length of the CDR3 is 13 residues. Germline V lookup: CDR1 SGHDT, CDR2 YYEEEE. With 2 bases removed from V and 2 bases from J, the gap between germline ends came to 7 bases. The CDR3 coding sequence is TGTGCCAGCAGCTTTCCGGGGAACTATGGCTACACCTTC. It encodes CASSFPGNYGYTF.

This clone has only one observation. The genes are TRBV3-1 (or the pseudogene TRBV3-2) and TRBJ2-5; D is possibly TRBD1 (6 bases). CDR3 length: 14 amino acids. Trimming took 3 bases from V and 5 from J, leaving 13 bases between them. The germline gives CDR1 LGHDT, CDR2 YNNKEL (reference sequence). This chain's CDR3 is CASSHYGGQETQYF. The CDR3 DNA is TGTGCCAGCAGCCATTATGGCGGACAGGAGACCCAGTACTTC.

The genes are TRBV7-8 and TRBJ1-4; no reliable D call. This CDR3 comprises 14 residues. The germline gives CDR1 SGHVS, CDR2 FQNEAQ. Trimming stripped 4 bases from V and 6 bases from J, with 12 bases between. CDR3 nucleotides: TGTGCCAGCAGCTCCAGAGGCGGCCATGAAAAACTGTTTTTT. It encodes CASSSRGGHEKLFF. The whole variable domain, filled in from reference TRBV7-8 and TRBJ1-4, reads GAGVSQSPRYKVAKRGQDVALRCDPISGHVSLFWYQQALGQGPEFLTYFQNEAQLDKSGLPSDRFFAERPEGSVSTLKIQRTQQEDSAVYLCASSSRGGHEKLFFGSGTQLSVL.

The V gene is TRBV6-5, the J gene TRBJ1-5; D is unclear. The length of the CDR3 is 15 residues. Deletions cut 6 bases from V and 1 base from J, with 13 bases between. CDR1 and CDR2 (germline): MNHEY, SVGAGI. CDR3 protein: CASSLSAESNQPQHF. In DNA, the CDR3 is TGTGCCAGCAGCCTTTCCGCTGAGAGCAATCAGCCCCAGCATTTT.

The CDR3 spells CAISESEGARTEAFF. For the CDR3, the DNA is TGTGCCATCAGTGAGTCGGAGGGGGCGCGTACTGAAGCTTTCTTT. The V call is TRBV10-3, the J call TRBJ1-1; 7 bases are shared with TRBD1. The CDR3 has 15 residues. The J segment lost 5 bases and the V segment lost 0 bases, leaving 6 bases of the junction unmatched. The germline V gene encodes CDR1 ENHRY and CDR2 SYGVKD.

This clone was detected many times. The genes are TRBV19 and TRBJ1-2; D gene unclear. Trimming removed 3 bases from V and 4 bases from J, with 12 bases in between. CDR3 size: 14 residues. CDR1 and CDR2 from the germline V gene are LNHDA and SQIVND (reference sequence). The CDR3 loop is CASSIIAGAYGYTF. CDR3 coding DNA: TGTGCCAGTAGTATTATTGCCGGAGCCTATGGCTACACCTTC.

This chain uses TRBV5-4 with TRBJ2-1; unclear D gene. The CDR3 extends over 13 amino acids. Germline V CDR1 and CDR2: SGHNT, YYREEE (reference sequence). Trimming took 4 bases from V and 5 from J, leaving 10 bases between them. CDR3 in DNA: TGTGCCAGCAGCCTGGACCGAGACAATGAGCAGTTCTTC. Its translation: CASSLDRDNEQFF.

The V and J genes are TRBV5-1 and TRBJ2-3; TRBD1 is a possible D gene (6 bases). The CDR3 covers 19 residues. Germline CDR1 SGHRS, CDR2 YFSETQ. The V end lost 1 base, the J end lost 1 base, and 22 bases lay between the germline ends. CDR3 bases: TGCGCCAGCAGCTTGTGGCAACAGGGTAGGGCCAGCGGCACAGATACGCAGTATTTT. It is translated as CASSLWQQGRASGTDTQYF. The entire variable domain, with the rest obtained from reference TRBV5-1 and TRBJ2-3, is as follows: KAGVTQTPRYLIKTRGQQVTLSCSPISGHRSVSWYQQTPGQGLQFLFEYFSETQRNKGNFPGRFSGRQFSNSRSEMNVSTLELGDSALYLCASSLWQQGRASGTDTQYFGPGTRLTVL.

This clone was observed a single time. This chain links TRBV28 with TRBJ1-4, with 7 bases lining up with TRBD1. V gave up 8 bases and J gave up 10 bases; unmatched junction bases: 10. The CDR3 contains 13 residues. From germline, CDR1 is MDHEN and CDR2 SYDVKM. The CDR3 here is CASLTGSMGKLFF. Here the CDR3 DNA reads TGTGCCAGCCTGACAGGGAGTATGGGAAAACTGTTTTTT.

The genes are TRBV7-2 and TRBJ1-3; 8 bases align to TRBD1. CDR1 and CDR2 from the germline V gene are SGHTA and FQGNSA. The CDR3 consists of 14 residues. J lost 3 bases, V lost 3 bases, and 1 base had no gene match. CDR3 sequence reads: CASSLTGDGNTIYF. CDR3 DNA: TGTGCCAGCAGCTTGACAGGGGATGGAAACACCATATATTTT.

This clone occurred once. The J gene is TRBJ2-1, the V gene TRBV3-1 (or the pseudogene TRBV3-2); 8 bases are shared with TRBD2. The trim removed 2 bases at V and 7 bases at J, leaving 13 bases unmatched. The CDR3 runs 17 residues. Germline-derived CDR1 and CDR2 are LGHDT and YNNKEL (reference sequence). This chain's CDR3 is CASSQRRGVAGTNEQFF. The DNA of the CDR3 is TGTGCCAGCAGCCAACGGAGAGGGGTAGCGGGAACGAATGAGCAGTTCTTC.